This T cell receptor beta chain was obtained from a study of blood T cell repertoires in COVID-19. Study as a whole: Acute and convalescent COVID-19 specimens originated in the United States, Italy and Spain.

The CDR3 covers 15 residues. Per germline, CDR1 MNHEY and CDR2 SMNVEV (reference sequence). Trimming removed 4 bases from V and 11 bases from J; junction bases left unmatched: 16. In Seattle, patients joined the study during active infection and were tracked longitudinally. Source study methods: Estimation of nucleated cell counts relied on the amplification of reference gene primers. The method was immunoSEQ multiplex PCR; TCRdb's version includes in-frame clones alone and lacks a portion of them. V, J and clone size derive from that table, while D and trimming were established from the DNA sequence. Of some 300,000 clones in the sample, about nine tenths were seen once.

The sample consisted of peripheral blood. The clonotype originates from a woman aged 50 to 60 with COVID-19, enrolled during active disease. The rearrangement joins TRBV27 to TRBJ1-1, with 7 positions matching TRBD1. Written as DNA, the CDR3 is TGTGCCAGCAGTTCGTTGTCGGGACAGATAATGAAGGCTTTCTTT. Residues: CASSSLSGQIMKAFF.